These 20 T cell receptor beta chains originate from one sample sequenced in a study of T cells in Graves' hyperthyroidism and ophthalmopathy. RNA transcripts served as the template for amplifying TCR beta CDR3 regions. Primed by the HTBI set, a first-round RT-PCR was run on the TCR CDR3. TCRdb recomputed calls from the multiplex PCR reads with MiXCR, one row per CDR3 protein. The table shows roughly 500,000 distinct CDR3 sequences, with approximately 49% occurring only once. The sequenced sample consisted of peripheral blood or thyroid tissue (not recorded which). Receptor source: an adult woman with Graves' disease, either hyperthyroidism or ophthalmopathy (not recorded which).

The rearrangement joins TRBV29-1 to TRBJ2-7, with 13 nucleotides matching TRBD2. The V and J ends lost 1 base and 6 bases, in that order; junction bases with no gene match: 6. Germline CDR1 is SQVTM and CDR2 is ANQGSEA. The CDR3 loop spans 15 amino acids. The CDR3 nucleotides are TGCAGCGTTGAAGGAGGGACTAGCGGGATTCGCGAGCAGTACTTC. Its protein product is CSVEGGTSGIREQYF.

This clonotype was counted ten times or more. The genes are TRBV5-6 and TRBJ1-3, with a possible D match to TRBD1 (5 bases). Germline V gives CDR1 SGHDT, CDR2 YYEEEE. The V and J ends lost 4 bases and 0 bases respectively, with 14 bases between them. This CDR3 has 16 residues. CDR3 amino acids: CASSPVGGLSGNTIYF. CDR3 nucleotide sequence: TGTGCCAGCAGCCCAGTCGGGGGTCTCTCTGGAAACACCATATATTTT. The full variable domain, completed using reference TRBV5-6 and TRBJ1-3, is DAGVTQSPTHLIKTRGQQVTLRCSPKSGHDTVSWYQQALGQGPQFIFQYYEEEERQRGNFPDRFSGHQFPNYSSELNVNALLLGDSALYLCASSPVGGLSGNTIYFGEGSWLTVV.

Comments on this clonotype: This may come from a read error, since a much larger clone is one base off. This chain links TRBV20-1 with TRBJ1-3; a possible D gene is TRBD1 (5 bases). Germline CDR1 and CDR2: DFQATT and SNEGSKA (reference sequence). The CDR3 spans 14 residues. Trimming took 7 bases from V and 4 from J, leaving 17 bases between them. The CDR3 DNA reads TGCAGTGGGTCTCGGGGGGAGCCAGGAAACACCATATATTTT. It encodes CSGSRGEPGNTIYF.

This sequence joins TRBV7-8 and TRBJ2-5; D gene uncertain. Trimming removed 5 bases at V and 8 bases at J, with 18 bases between. The CDR3 is 14 residues long. From germline, CDR1 is SGHVS and CDR2 FQNEAQ. The CDR3 sequence is CASSPLVLSETQYF. The CDR3 region has the DNA TGTGCCAGCAGCCCGCTGGTCCTATCCGAAACCCAGTACTTC.

The J gene is TRBJ1-1, the V gene TRBV20-1; no definite D call. Germline lookup yields CDR1 DFQATT and CDR2 SNEGSKA (reference sequence). Trimming stripped 1 base from V and 1 base from J, with 10 bases between. The CDR3 has 14 amino acids. CDR3 sequence (DNA): TGCAGTGCTAGAGTGGGCGGAACGAACACTGAAGCTTTCTTT. This translates into CSARVGGTNTEAFF.

The chain employs TRBV19 and TRBJ2-2; 8 bases are a match to TRBD1. The germline V gene has CDR1 LNHDA and CDR2 SQIVND (reference sequence). The CDR3 is 14 residues long. Trimming removed 6 bases from V and 7 bases from J; junction bases left unmatched: 7. DNA of the CDR3: TGTGCCAGTAGCCAAGACAGGGGAGGCGGGGAGCTGTTTTTT. It encodes CASSQDRGGGELFF. Combining the CDR3 with reference TRBV19 and TRBJ2-2 gives the whole variable domain DGGITQSPKYLFRKEGQNVTLSCEQNLNHDAMYWYRQDPGQGLRLIYYSQIVNDFQKGDIAEGYSVSREKKESFPLTVTSAQKNPTAFYLCASSQDRGGGELFFGEGSRLTVL.

The DNA of the CDR3 is TGTGCCAGCAGGCTCGTTGGGGGGGCTGAAGCTTTCTTT. This sequence encodes CASRLVGGAEAFF. The rearrangement uses TRBV5-5 and TRBJ1-1, with TRBD1 as a possible D gene (5 bases). V was clipped by 5 bases and J by 6 bases, with 14 bases between them. This CDR3 contains 13 residues. The V gene's germline CDR1 is SGHKS and CDR2 YYEKEE (reference sequence).

The chain employs TRBV10-1 and TRBJ1-1; D is unclear. Germline loops: CDR1 WNHNN, CDR2 SYGVQD (reference sequence). The CDR3 consists of 15 residues. Trimming left V 0 bases short and J 1 base short, with 9 bases between. CDR3 amino acids: CASSESRLANTEAFF. DNA of the CDR3: TGCGCCAGCAGTGAGTCACGTTTGGCGAACACTGAAGCTTTCTTT.

This clonotype was recorded a few times. The chain recombines TRBV19 with TRBJ1-1, with 10 positions matching TRBD1. The CDR3 is 15 amino acids. From germline, CDR1 is LNHDA and CDR2 SQIVND (reference sequence). Losses at the gene ends were 3 bases for V and 5 bases for J; bases not matched to a gene: 6. The CDR3 DNA reads as TGTGCCAGTAGTATGGGATGGGACAGGGGAACTGAAGCTTTCTTT. This codes for CASSMGWDRGTEAFF.

The V call is TRBV2, the J call TRBJ1-2; no clear D. The V gene's germline CDR1 is SNHLY and CDR2 FYNNEI. Trimming removed 5 bases from V and 2 bases from J, with 15 bases in between. The CDR3 has 15 amino acids. CDR3 in amino acids: CASSQPDLQNYGYTF. The DNA of the CDR3 is TGTGCCAGCAGTCAGCCGGACCTCCAAAACTATGGCTACACCTTC.

The gene calls are TRBV27 and TRBJ1-5; D unresolved. Trimming removed 5 bases at V and 6 bases at J, with 11 bases between. CDR1 is MNHEY and CDR2 is SMNVEV in the germline V gene (reference sequence). This CDR3 is built from 13 residues. The CDR3 sequence: CASSPRVGQPQHF. CDR3 nucleotide sequence: TGTGCCAGCAGTCCCAGAGTAGGTCAGCCCCAGCATTTT.

This clonotype was recorded many times. CDR3 sequence (DNA): TGTGCCAGCAGCTTAGATATAGGGACGGCTTTCTTT. Encoded protein: CASSLDIGTAFF. This chain connects TRBV7-2 to TRBJ1-1; TRBD1 might be the D (5 bases). V lost 1 base and J lost 11, with 11 bases in between. CDR1 and CDR2 from the germline V gene are SGHTA and FQGNSA. This CDR3 is 12 amino acids long.

J is TRBJ2-7 and V is TRBV11-2, with D possibly being TRBD2 (5 bases). CDR1 is SGHAT and CDR2 is FQNNGV in the germline V gene. The CDR3 is made up of 15 amino acids. The V and J ends lost 4 bases and 0 bases respectively, with 13 bases between them. CDR3 sequence (DNA): TGTGCCAGCAGCTCATTATCCGGGGTCTCCTACGAGCAGTACTTC. Translated, it gives CASSSLSGVSYEQYF.

This clonotype was counted ten times or more. The V and J genes are TRBV5-1 and TRBJ1-1; 7 nucleotides align to TRBD1. The CDR3 spans 16 residues. The J segment lost 5 bases and the V segment lost 4 bases, leaving 14 bases of the junction unmatched. The germline V gene has CDR1 SGHRS and CDR2 YFSETQ. CDR3: CASSPAILTGETEAFF. The CDR3 bases are TGCGCCAGCAGCCCCGCGATACTCACAGGGGAAACTGAAGCTTTCTTT.

This clonotype was observed a handful of times. This sequence may be a read error, since a much larger clone differs from it by one base. The J gene is TRBJ1-1, the V gene TRBV20-1; D remains ambiguous. This CDR3 has 13 amino acids. Per the germline V gene, CDR1 is DFQATT and CDR2 is SNEGSKA (reference sequence). CDR3 sequence: CSASGGMNAEAFF. The CDR3 nucleotides read TGCAGTGCTAGCGGTGGAATGAACGCTGAAGCTTTCTTT.

In its sample, this clonotype was seen many times. This chain joins TRBV10-3 and TRBJ2-2, with 7 bases that match TRBD1. CDR1 is ENHRY and CDR2 is SYGVKD in the germline V gene. The CDR3 extends over 13 amino acids. With 6 bases clipped from V and 4 bases from J, the junction kept 2 bases outside the gene matches. Written as DNA, the CDR3 is TGTGCCATCAGACAGGGGAGCACCGGGGAGCTGTTTTTT. Protein product: CAIRQGSTGELFF.

The V call is TRBV10-3, the J call TRBJ1-2; D ambiguous. The CDR3 spans 14 residues. Germline CDR1 reads ENHRY; CDR2 reads SYGVKD. V lost 6 bases to trimming and J lost 6 bases, with 17 bases between them. CDR3 residues: CAIRKTSGDNGYTF. The CDR3 region has the DNA TGTGCCATCAGGAAGACTAGCGGGGATAATGGCTACACCTTC.

This chain links TRBV7-9 with TRBJ2-5; D is ambiguous. Trimming cost V 8 bases and J 2 bases, with 15 bases left between them. The CDR3 sequence is 14 residues long. Germline lookup yields CDR1 SEHNR and CDR2 FQNEAQ (reference sequence). In DNA, the CDR3 is TGTGCCAGCGTTGGGCACGGATTTCAAGAGACCCAGTACTTC. Its translation is CASVGHGFQETQYF.

This clonotype was detected ten times or more. The chain combines TRBV7-9 with TRBJ1-2; D gene unclear. Trimming left V 1 base short and J 0 bases short, with 12 bases between. This CDR3 spans 16 amino acids. Germline CDR1 reads SEHNR; CDR2 reads FQNEAQ (reference sequence). CDR3: CASSLGGAQSNYGYTF. CDR3 bases: TGTGCCAGCAGCTTAGGCGGCGCACAGTCTAACTATGGCTACACCTTC.

Comments on this clonotype: An end of the junction does not agree with germline; a read error may underlie this. This chain links TRBV11-2 with TRBJ2-2; D might be TRBD1 (7 bases). This CDR3 has 14 residues. In germline, CDR1 is SGHAT, CDR2 FQNNGV. The CDR3, as DNA: TGCGCCAGCAGCCAAGAGACAGGGAGGGGGGAGCTGTTTTTT. This codes for CASSQETGRGELFF.